This is a list of T cell receptor beta chains from one sample in a study of blood T cells in healthy people across ages. MiXCR, applied by TCRdb to the 5' RACE reads, yields one record per CDR3 protein. There are 600,000 to 900,000 distinct CDR3 sequences in the sample; roughly 26% occur only once, and 3% lies in the top ten. These same data were also listed under a study on T cells of mothers and their children.

The source material was blood. These receptors were taken from a boy under 18 in good health. CDR3s include the opening cysteine and the closing phenylalanine or tryptophan. A D gene is named only where the DNA matches it firmly. Not all rows give a size; the values are once, few, many and, for expanded clones, a class.

CDR3 protein: CASSQEGKGGTQYF; CDR3 length: 14; V gene: TRBV4-1; clone size: once; D gene: NA; J gene: TRBJ2-5
CDR3 protein: CASSSPALGQYKAGNTIYF; CDR3 length: 19; V gene: TRBV7-9; clone size: few; D gene: NA; J gene: TRBJ1-3
CDR3 protein: CASSSLASRNEKLFF; CDR3 length: 15; V gene: TRBV7-2; clone size: few; D gene: NA; J gene: TRBJ1-4
CDR3 protein: CASGLVTRGEQYF; CDR3 length: 13; V gene: TRBV12-5; clone size: few; D gene: NA; J gene: TRBJ2-7
CDR3 protein: CASSLFRTSNQPQHF; CDR3 length: 15; V gene: TRBV6-5; clone size: NA; D gene: NA; J gene: TRBJ1-5
CDR3 protein: CASSLAGRDSGYTF; CDR3 length: 14; V gene: TRBV5-1; clone size: NA; D gene: NA; J gene: TRBJ1-2
CDR3 protein: CASSRSGTGGWWRYTF; CDR3 length: 16; V gene: TRBV13; clone size: NA; D gene: TRBD1; J gene: TRBJ1-2
CDR3 protein: CAGTGANEKLFF; CDR3 length: 12; V gene: TRBV2; clone size: NA; D gene: TRBD1; J gene: TRBJ1-4
CDR3 protein: CASSQDRREGAEAFF; CDR3 length: 15; V gene: TRBV3-1; clone size: NA; D gene: NA; J gene: TRBJ1-1
CDR3 protein: CASSQLMVAGARNEQYF; CDR3 length: 17; V gene: TRBV3-1; clone size: few; D gene: NA; J gene: TRBJ2-7
CDR3 protein: CSARRPNTGELFF; CDR3 length: 13; V gene: TRBV20-1; clone size: NA; D gene: NA; J gene: TRBJ2-2
CDR3 protein: CASSLRDSGGTYEQYF; CDR3 length: 16; V gene: TRBV9; clone size: NA; D gene: TRBD1; J gene: NA
CDR3 protein: CASSITKGRGELFF; CDR3 length: 14; V gene: TRBV5-1; clone size: few; D gene: NA; J gene: TRBJ2-2
CDR3 protein: CASSLDRGEGNIQYF; CDR3 length: 15; V gene: TRBV12-3/TRBV12-4; clone size: once; D gene: TRBD2; J gene: TRBJ2-4
CDR3 protein: CASSLRTSGAFSYNEQFF; CDR3 length: 18; V gene: TRBV27; clone size: NA; D gene: TRBD2; J gene: TRBJ2-1
CDR3 protein: CASSLGLAGGRHEQFF; CDR3 length: 16; V gene: TRBV7-2; clone size: NA; D gene: TRBD2; J gene: TRBJ2-1
CDR3 protein: CASSLAVQGQTGYQETQYF; CDR3 length: 19; V gene: TRBV11-2; clone size: few; D gene: NA; J gene: TRBJ2-5
CDR3 protein: CASSFWEVGELFF; CDR3 length: 13; V gene: TRBV27; clone size: few; D gene: NA; J gene: TRBJ2-2
CDR3 protein: CASSQKEAFF; CDR3 length: 10; V gene: TRBV6-6; clone size: few; D gene: NA; J gene: TRBJ1-1
CDR3 protein: CSVEGWGDTEAFF; CDR3 length: 13; V gene: TRBV29-1; clone size: few; D gene: NA; J gene: TRBJ1-1
CDR3 protein: CASSLLDRRGETQYF; CDR3 length: 15; V gene: TRBV4-1; clone size: NA; D gene: NA; J gene: NA
CDR3 protein: CATSDPGTRGGELFF; CDR3 length: 15; V gene: TRBV24-1; clone size: few; D gene: TRBD2; J gene: TRBJ2-2
CDR3 protein: CSVEDRGYKQYF; CDR3 length: 12; V gene: TRBV29-1; clone size: NA; D gene: TRBD1; J gene: TRBJ2-7
CDR3 protein: CASSDGGGDTQYF; CDR3 length: 13; V gene: TRBV6-4; clone size: NA; D gene: NA; J gene: TRBJ2-3
CDR3 protein: CASSLPPGTRYTNEQFF; CDR3 length: 17; V gene: TRBV28; clone size: NA; D gene: TRBD2; J gene: TRBJ2-1
CDR3 protein: CAGGPLETQYF; CDR3 length: 11; V gene: TRBV2; clone size: NA; D gene: NA; J gene: TRBJ2-5
CDR3 protein: CSVATGGTTTEAFF; CDR3 length: 14; V gene: TRBV29-1; clone size: NA; D gene: TRBD1; J gene: TRBJ1-1
CDR3 protein: CASSTGVNYGYTF; CDR3 length: 13; V gene: TRBV19; clone size: few; D gene: NA; J gene: TRBJ1-2
CDR3 protein: CASSLIQSSYNEQFF; CDR3 length: 15; V gene: TRBV7-3; clone size: NA; D gene: NA; J gene: TRBJ2-1
CDR3 protein: CASSSGQGPTYEQYF; CDR3 length: 15; V gene: TRBV5-1; clone size: few; D gene: TRBD1; J gene: TRBJ2-7
CDR3 protein: CASSLRNTEAFF; CDR3 length: 12; V gene: TRBV12-3/TRBV12-4; clone size: many; D gene: NA; J gene: TRBJ1-1
CDR3 protein: CASSETGTWYQETQYF; CDR3 length: 16; V gene: TRBV7-9; clone size: NA; D gene: NA; J gene: TRBJ2-5
CDR3 protein: CASSASGTATANYGYTF; CDR3 length: 17; V gene: TRBV25-1; clone size: NA; D gene: TRBD1; J gene: TRBJ1-2
CDR3 protein: CASSLGAEIDTQYF; CDR3 length: 14; V gene: TRBV5-1; clone size: many; D gene: NA; J gene: TRBJ2-3
CDR3 protein: CASSVLAGIGETQYF; CDR3 length: 15; V gene: TRBV7-2; clone size: NA; D gene: TRBD2; J gene: TRBJ2-5
CDR3 protein: CASSPEIPTGELFF; CDR3 length: 14; V gene: TRBV18; clone size: NA; D gene: NA; J gene: TRBJ2-2
CDR3 protein: CASSLGEAGQETQYF; CDR3 length: 15; V gene: TRBV5-1; clone size: many; D gene: TRBD2; J gene: TRBJ2-5
CDR3 protein: CASSLKRTGGLSYEQYF; CDR3 length: 17; V gene: TRBV27; clone size: NA; D gene: TRBD1; J gene: TRBJ2-7
CDR3 protein: CASSPWRTSSGNEQFF; CDR3 length: 16; V gene: TRBV5-1; clone size: NA; D gene: TRBD2; J gene: TRBJ2-1
CDR3 protein: CASSSPTSGRTHEQFF; CDR3 length: 16; V gene: TRBV7-2; clone size: NA; D gene: TRBD2; J gene: TRBJ2-1
CDR3 protein: CASSLEVGGEQFF; CDR3 length: 13; V gene: TRBV5-1; clone size: NA; D gene: TRBD2; J gene: TRBJ2-1
CDR3 protein: CASSPTGAKAVGEKLFF; CDR3 length: 17; V gene: TRBV5-1; clone size: few; D gene: NA; J gene: TRBJ1-4
CDR3 protein: CASSSRDQGMWGYTF; CDR3 length: 15; V gene: TRBV6-6; clone size: NA; D gene: NA; J gene: TRBJ1-2
CDR3 protein: CASSYSRTGSPNTEAFF; CDR3 length: 17; V gene: TRBV6-5; clone size: NA; D gene: NA; J gene: TRBJ1-1
CDR3 protein: CASSGEGQINSYEQYF; CDR3 length: 16; V gene: TRBV6-5; clone size: NA; D gene: NA; J gene: TRBJ2-7
CDR3 protein: CASSLYWTESNQPQHF; CDR3 length: 16; V gene: TRBV28; clone size: few; D gene: NA; J gene: TRBJ1-5
CDR3 protein: CASSVGDRAADEQFF; CDR3 length: 15; V gene: TRBV9; clone size: NA; D gene: TRBD1; J gene: NA
CDR3 protein: CASSFAGARETQYF; CDR3 length: 14; V gene: TRBV27; clone size: NA; D gene: NA; J gene: TRBJ2-5